This TCR beta chain was obtained from a study of blood T cell repertoires in COVID-19. Followed over time, Seattle patients had been enrolled while infection was active. Per germline, CDR1 SGDLS and CDR2 YYNGEE. The CDR3 totals 17 residues. V shed 4 bases and J 3 bases; nucleotides not matched to a gene: 8. Profiling relied on immunoSEQ multiplex PCR, and the TCRdb table lists in-frame clones only, not all of them. Among roughly 160,000 clones listed, approximately 90% were seen once. The specimen was peripheral blood. This TCR was sampled from a man aged 18 to 29 with COVID-19, enrolled during active disease. V usage is TRBV9 and J usage is TRBJ2-2, with 11 bases matching TRBD2. CDR3 sequence: CASSSGLAEGYTGELFF. In DNA, the CDR3 is TGTGCCAGCAGCTCGGGACTAGCGGAGGGATACACCGGGGAGCTGTTTTTT.